This is a list of T cell receptor beta chains from one sample in a study of T cells in Graves' hyperthyroidism and ophthalmopathy. Each CDR3 protein is one row after TCRdb ran MiXCR on the multiplex PCR reads. The sample lists hundreds of thousands of distinct CDR3 sequences; about 14% were seen once. Sequences were obtained from blood. These TCRs come from a woman aged 45-60 years with Graves' ophthalmopathy. Both conserved end residues are trimmed from each CDR3. Each record gives: V gene, CDR3 protein.

TRBV14 | ASSQQEDTEAF
TRBV4-3 | ASSHGTLANTGELF
TRBV6-1 | GSSWRGGNTIY
TRBV27 | ASSPTSGSTEQF
TRBV18 | ASSPPTRFWQF
TRBV7-9 | ASSQDPANEQF
TRBV29-1 | SARGLAGEREQY
TRBV20-1 | SARQGFRKLF
TRBV6-2/TRBV6-3 | ASSTTTHQPQH
TRBV28 | ASSLSGGSSHEQY
TRBV18 | ASSANTEAF
TRBV11-2 | ASGTGRVTEAF
TRBV28 | GSGSTDTQY
TRBV29-1 | SVVDRGDFEQY
TRBV18 | ASSPSFLRDEQF
TRBV10-3 | AISLRYGYEQY
TRBV7-2 | ASSPSSGTRGGEQF
TRBV7-9 | ASSESYGYT
TRBV6-2/TRBV6-3 | ASNVRREMNEQF
TRBV20-1 | SASGRFMVNYYEQY
TRBV6-2/TRBV6-3 | ASRIGGHDIYEQY
TRBV20-1 | SARGEGTVATDTQY
TRBV7-2 | ASRKSWHGGQETQY
TRBV5-1 | ASSLRQVNSPLH
TRBV27 | ASSLSRQGGNQPQH
TRBV3-2 | ASSQVVSGRTNTGELF
TRBV2 | ASSELAGVNEQF